This T cell receptor (beta chain) was captured by sequencing in a study of cytomegalovirus exposure and HLA in healthy donors. Across the study: Within an early data release were tens of millions of unique TCRs drawn from HLA-typed donors. Overall study findings and caveats: The productive fraction for most TCR beta V segments was about 87% or about 30% in an earlier analysis. Clonal expansion, a later analysis showed, was greater in HLA-associated TCR beta chains than in equally common others. Over 150 TCR beta chains were listed as cytomegalovirus-associated.

For this clone: The antigen remains unidentified.

PCR primers comprised 60 Vbeta and 13 Jbeta primers. Sequenced by immunoSEQ multiplex PCR; TCRdb stores in-frame clones only, minus some. Of some 160,000 clones listed, about 84% are singletons. Per the germline V gene, CDR1 is SGHVS and CDR2 is FNYEAQ. The CDR3 is made up of 15 amino acids. V dropped 1 base and J dropped 7 bases, with 11 bases sitting between them. This chain uses TRBV7-6 with TRBJ1-6; possible D gene TRBD1, 5 bases. The receptor comes from a man in his fifties or sixties in good health and CMV-seropositive. Sequenced: PBMCs. The CDR3 nucleotides read TGTGCCAGCAGCTTAGGTCCGGGGGAGAATTCACCCCTCCACTTT. Amino acids: CASSLGPGENSPLHF.